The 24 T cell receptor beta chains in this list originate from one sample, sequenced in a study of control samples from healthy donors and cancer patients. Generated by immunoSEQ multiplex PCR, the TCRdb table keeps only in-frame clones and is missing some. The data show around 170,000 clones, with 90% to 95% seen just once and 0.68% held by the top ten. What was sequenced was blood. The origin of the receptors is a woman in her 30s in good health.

DNA for the CDR3: TGTGCCAGCAGCCCCGGGACAACAAATCAGCCCCAGCATTTT. Translation: CASSPGTTNQPQHF. The chain employs TRBV7-8 and TRBJ1-5; TRBD1 might be the D (6 bases). CDR3 size: 14 residues. V lost 5 bases, J lost 4 bases, and 12 bases lay in between. CDR1 SGHVS and CDR2 FQNEAQ come from the germline V gene.

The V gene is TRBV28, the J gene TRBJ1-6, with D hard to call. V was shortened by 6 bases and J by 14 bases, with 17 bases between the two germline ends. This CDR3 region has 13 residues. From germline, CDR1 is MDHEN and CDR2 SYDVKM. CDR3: CASRPSSGKSLHF. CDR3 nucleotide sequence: TGTGCCAGCAGACCCTCTAGCGGAAAGTCCCTCCACTTT. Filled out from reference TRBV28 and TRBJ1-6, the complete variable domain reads DVKVTQSSRYLVKRTGEKVFLECVQDMDHENMFWYRQDPGLGLRLIYFSYDVKMKEKGDIPEGYSVSREKKERFSLILESASTNQTSMYLCASRPSSGKSLHFGNGTRLTVT.

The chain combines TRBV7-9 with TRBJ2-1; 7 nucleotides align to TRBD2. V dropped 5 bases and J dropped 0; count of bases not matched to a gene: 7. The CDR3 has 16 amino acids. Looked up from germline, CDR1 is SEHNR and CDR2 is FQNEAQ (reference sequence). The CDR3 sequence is CASSDIRTSSYNEQFF. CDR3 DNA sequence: TGTGCCAGCAGCGATATAAGGACTAGCTCCTACAATGAGCAGTTCTTC.

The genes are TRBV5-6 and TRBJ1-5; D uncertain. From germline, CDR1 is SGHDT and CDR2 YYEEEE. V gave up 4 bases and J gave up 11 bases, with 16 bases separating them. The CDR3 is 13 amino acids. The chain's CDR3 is CASSQSRAGSQHF. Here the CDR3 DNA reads TGTGCCAGCAGCCAAAGTAGGGCTGGGTCCCAGCATTTT.

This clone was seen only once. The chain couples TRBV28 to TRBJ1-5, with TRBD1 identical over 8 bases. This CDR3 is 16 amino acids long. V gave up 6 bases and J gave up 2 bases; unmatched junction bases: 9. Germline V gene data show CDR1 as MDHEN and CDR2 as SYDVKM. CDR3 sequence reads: CASSVHQGAGNQPQHF. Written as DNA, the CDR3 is TGTGCCAGCAGCGTCCACCAGGGGGCAGGCAATCAGCCCCAGCATTTT.

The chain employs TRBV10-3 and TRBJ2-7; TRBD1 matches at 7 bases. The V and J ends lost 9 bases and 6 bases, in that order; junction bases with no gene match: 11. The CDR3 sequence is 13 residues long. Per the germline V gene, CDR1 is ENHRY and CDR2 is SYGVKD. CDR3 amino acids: CAITGTVGVEQYF. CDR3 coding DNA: TGTGCCATTACCGGGACAGTGGGGGTCGAGCAGTACTTC.

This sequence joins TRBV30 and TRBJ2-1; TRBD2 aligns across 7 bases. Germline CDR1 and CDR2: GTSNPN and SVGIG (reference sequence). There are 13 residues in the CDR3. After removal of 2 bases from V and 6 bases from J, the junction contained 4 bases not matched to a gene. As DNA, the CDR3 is TGTGCCTGGAGTTCTAGCGGTGGCAATGAGCAGTTCTTC. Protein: CAWSSSGGNEQFF.

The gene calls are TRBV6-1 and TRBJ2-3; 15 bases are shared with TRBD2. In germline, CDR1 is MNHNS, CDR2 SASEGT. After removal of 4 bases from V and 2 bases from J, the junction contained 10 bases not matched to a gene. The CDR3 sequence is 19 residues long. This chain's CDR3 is CASSGGTGLAGGATDTQYF. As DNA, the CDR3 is TGTGCCAGCAGTGGGGGAACCGGACTAGCGGGAGGGGCCACAGATACGCAGTATTTT.

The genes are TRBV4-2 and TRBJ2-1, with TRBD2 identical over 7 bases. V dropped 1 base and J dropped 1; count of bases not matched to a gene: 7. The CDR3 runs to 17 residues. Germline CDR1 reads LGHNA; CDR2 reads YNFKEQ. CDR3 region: CASSQVSAGASYNEQFF. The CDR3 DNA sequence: TGTGCCAGCAGCCAAGTTTCCGCGGGAGCGTCCTACAATGAGCAGTTCTTC.

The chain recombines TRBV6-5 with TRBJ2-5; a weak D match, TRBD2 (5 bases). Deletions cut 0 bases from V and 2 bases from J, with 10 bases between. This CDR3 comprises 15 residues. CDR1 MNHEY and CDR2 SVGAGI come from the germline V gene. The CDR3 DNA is TGTGCCAGCAGTTACTCATACGGGGTTCAAGAGACCCAGTACTTC. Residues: CASSYSYGVQETQYF.

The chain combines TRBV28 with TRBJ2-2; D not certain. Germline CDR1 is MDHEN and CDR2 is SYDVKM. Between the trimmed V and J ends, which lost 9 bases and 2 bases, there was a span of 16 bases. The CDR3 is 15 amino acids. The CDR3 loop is CASKPSWGNTGELFF. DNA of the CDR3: TGTGCCAGTAAACCCTCTTGGGGAAACACCGGGGAGCTGTTTTTT.

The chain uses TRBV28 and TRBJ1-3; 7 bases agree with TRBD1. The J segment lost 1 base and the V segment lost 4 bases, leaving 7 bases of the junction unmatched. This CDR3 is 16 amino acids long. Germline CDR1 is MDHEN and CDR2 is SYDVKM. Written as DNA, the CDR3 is TGTGCCAGCAGTTCCTTCACAGGGGTGTCTGGAAACACCATATATTTT. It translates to CASSSFTGVSGNTIYF.

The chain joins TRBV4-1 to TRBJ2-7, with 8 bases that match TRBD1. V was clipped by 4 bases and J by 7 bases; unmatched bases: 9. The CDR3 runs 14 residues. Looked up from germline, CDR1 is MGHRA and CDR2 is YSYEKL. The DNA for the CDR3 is TGCGCCAGCAGCCCCCGGACAGGGCCTGAAGAGCAGTACTTC. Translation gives CASSPRTGPEEQYF.

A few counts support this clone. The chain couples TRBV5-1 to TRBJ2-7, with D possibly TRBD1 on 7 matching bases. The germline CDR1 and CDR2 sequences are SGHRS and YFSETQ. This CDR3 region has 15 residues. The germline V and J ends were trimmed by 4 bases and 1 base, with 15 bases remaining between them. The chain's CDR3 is CASSPLEGASYEQYF. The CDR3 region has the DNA TGCGCCAGCAGCCCGCTGGAGGGGGCTTCCTACGAGCAGTACTTC.

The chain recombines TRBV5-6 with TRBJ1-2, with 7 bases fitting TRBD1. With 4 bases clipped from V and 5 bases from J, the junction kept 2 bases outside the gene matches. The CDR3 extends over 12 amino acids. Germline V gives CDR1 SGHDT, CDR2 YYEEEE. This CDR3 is CASSLTGYGYTF. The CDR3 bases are TGTGCCAGCAGCCTGACAGGGTATGGCTACACCTTC.

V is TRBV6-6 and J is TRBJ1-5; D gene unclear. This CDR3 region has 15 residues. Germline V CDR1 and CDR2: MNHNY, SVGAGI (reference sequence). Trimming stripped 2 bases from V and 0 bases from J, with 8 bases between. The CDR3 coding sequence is TGTGCCAGCAGTTACGGGCAGTATAGCAATCAGCCCCAGCATTTT. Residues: CASSYGQYSNQPQHF.

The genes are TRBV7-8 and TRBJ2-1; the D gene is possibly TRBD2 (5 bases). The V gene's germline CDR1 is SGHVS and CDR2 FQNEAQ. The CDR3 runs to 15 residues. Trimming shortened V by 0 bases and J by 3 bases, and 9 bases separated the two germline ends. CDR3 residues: CASSLAGGLYNEQFF. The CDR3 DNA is TGTGCCAGCAGCTTAGCGGGCGGGCTCTACAATGAGCAGTTCTTC.

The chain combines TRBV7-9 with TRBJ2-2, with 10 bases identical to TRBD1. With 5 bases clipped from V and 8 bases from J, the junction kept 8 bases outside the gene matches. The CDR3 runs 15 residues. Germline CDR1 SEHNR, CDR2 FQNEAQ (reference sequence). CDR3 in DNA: TGTGCCAGCAGCACCTCGACAGGGGGCCTTGGGGAGCTGTTTTTT. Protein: CASSTSTGGLGELFF.

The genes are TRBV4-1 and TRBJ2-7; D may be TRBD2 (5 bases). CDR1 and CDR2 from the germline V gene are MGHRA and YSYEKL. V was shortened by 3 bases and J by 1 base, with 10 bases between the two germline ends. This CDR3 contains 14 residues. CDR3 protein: CASSQSTGSYEQYF. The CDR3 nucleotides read TGCGCCAGCAGCCAGTCCACGGGGTCCTACGAGCAGTACTTC.

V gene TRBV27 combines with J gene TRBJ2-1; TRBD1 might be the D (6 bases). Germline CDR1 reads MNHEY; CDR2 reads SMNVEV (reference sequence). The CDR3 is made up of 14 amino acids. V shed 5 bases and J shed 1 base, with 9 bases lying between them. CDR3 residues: CASSDRLSYNEQFF. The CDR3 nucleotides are TGTGCCAGCAGTGACAGGCTGTCCTACAATGAGCAGTTCTTC.

This CDR3 is CATMITYNQPQHF. The DNA for the CDR3 is TGTGCCACCATGATCACGTACAATCAGCCCCAGCATTTT. This sequence joins TRBV6-5 and TRBJ1-5, with no clear D. V lost 10 bases, J lost 3 bases, and 13 bases lay in between. The CDR3 is made up of 13 amino acids. CDR1 and CDR2 (germline): MNHEY, SVGAGI.

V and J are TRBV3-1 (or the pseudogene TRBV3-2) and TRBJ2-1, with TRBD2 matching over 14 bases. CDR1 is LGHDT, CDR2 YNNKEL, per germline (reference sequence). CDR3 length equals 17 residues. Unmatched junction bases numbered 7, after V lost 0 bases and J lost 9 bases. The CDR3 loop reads CASSQDRGLAGEGEQFF. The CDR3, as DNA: TGTGCCAGCAGCCAAGATCGGGGACTAGCGGGAGAAGGTGAGCAGTTCTTC.

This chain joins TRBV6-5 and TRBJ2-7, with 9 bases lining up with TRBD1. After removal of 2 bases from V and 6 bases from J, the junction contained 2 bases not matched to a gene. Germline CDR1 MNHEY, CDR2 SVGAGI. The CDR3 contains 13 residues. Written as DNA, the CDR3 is TGTGCCAGCAGTTACGTGACAGGGGGCGAGCAGTACTTC. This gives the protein CASSYVTGGEQYF.

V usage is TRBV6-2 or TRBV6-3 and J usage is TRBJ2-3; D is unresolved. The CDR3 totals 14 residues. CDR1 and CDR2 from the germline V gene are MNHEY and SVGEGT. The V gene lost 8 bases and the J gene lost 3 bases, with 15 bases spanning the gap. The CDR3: CASGLGPETDTQYF. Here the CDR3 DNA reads TGTGCCAGCGGCCTGGGCCCGGAGACAGATACGCAGTATTTT.